This passage covers 8 T cell receptor beta chains from one sample sequenced in a study of CD8+CD57+ T cells in acquired aplastic anemia. Patients included in sequencing had previously demonstrated CD8+CD57+ cell expansion by flow cytometry. For CDR3 and TCR beta VDJ profiling, genomic DNA was the template used. TCRdb used MiXCR to reprocess the reads, holding one entry per CDR3 protein. The sample carries 200,000 to 300,000 distinct CDR3 sequences, 47% recorded once. The specimen was sorted CD4+, CD8+, or CD8+CD57+ T cells (not recorded which) from PBMCs. The receptors originated from a human donor with aplastic anemia.

V gene TRBV15 combines with J gene TRBJ1-1; 9 bases agree with TRBD1. Germline CDR1 is LNHNV and CDR2 is YYDKDF (reference sequence). V was clipped by 0 bases and J by 6 bases; unmatched bases: 8. The CDR3 length is 16 residues. The CDR3 nucleotides are TGTGCCACCAGCAGAGATCGGGGGACAGGGTGGTCTGAAGCTTTCTTT. Amino acids: CATSRDRGTGWSEAFF.

This clonotype has a count of ten or more. The CDR3 reads CASSSLRADQETQYF. In nucleotides, the CDR3 is TGTGCCAGCAGCTCCCTAAGGGCAGACCAAGAGACCCAGTACTTC. The chain is built from TRBV7-9 and TRBJ2-5; D gene ambiguous. V was pared by 4 bases and J by 0 bases, with 12 bases between. CDR1 and CDR2 (germline): SEHNR, FQNEAQ (reference sequence). This CDR3 contains 15 residues.

This clonotype came up a few times. The V call is TRBV19, the J call TRBJ2-7, with 8 bases lining up with TRBD1. With V trimmed by 5 bases and J by 6 bases, 12 bases remained unmatched. Per germline, CDR1 LNHDA and CDR2 SQIVND (reference sequence). This CDR3 is 15 amino acids long. This CDR3 is CASSDRGNKMGEQYF. The CDR3 DNA is TGTGCCAGTAGTGACAGGGGCAATAAGATGGGCGAGCAGTACTTC.

This clonotype was recorded at least ten times. This rearrangement joins TRBV20-1 to TRBJ1-1; tentatively, D is TRBD1 (6 bases). V lost 3 bases and J 3 bases, leaving 11 bases between the germline ends. This CDR3 has 13 residues. Looked up from germline, CDR1 is DFQATT and CDR2 is SNEGSKA (reference sequence). The CDR3 DNA follows: TGCAGTGCTAGGGGGGCCTGGGACACTGAAGCTTTCTTT. It yields the protein CSARGAWDTEAFF.

The J gene is TRBJ1-6, the V gene TRBV9; D not resolved. The CDR3 is 15 amino acids. CDR1 and CDR2 from the germline V gene are SGDLS and YYNGEE. Trimming took 2 bases from V and 7 from J, leaving 13 bases between them. The CDR3 DNA reads as TGTGCCAGCAGCGTTACCGGGAACCCAAATTCACCCCTCCACTTT. Encoded protein: CASSVTGNPNSPLHF.

V and J are TRBV24-1 and TRBJ1-5; D call uncertain. The length of the CDR3 is 14 residues. V lost 2 bases and J lost 5, with 9 bases in between. Germline CDR1 KGHDR, CDR2 SFDVKD. The CDR3 reads CATSDWPADQPQHF. The CDR3 nucleotides are TGTGCCACCAGTGATTGGCCTGCAGATCAGCCCCAGCATTTT.

The chain uses TRBV7-6 and TRBJ2-7; 11 bases fit TRBD2. V dropped 5 bases and J dropped 2; count of bases not matched to a gene: 5. Germline CDR1 reads SGHVS; CDR2 reads FNYEAQ. The CDR3 has 15 amino acids. CDR3 nucleotide sequence: TGTGCCAGCAGCATTGGGACTAGCGGTGCCTACGAGCAGTACTTC. Translated: CASSIGTSGAYEQYF.

This clonotype showed up many times. The rearrangement links TRBV5-5 to TRBJ1-5, with D possibly being TRBD1 (6 bases). V dropped 4 bases and J dropped 3 bases, with 14 bases sitting between them. The CDR3 loop spans 15 amino acids. The germline gives CDR1 SGHKS, CDR2 YYEKEE (reference sequence). The CDR3 DNA sequence: TGTGCCAGCAGCGAGAGAACAGGGTACAATCAGCCCCAGCATTTT. Its protein is CASSERTGYNQPQHF.